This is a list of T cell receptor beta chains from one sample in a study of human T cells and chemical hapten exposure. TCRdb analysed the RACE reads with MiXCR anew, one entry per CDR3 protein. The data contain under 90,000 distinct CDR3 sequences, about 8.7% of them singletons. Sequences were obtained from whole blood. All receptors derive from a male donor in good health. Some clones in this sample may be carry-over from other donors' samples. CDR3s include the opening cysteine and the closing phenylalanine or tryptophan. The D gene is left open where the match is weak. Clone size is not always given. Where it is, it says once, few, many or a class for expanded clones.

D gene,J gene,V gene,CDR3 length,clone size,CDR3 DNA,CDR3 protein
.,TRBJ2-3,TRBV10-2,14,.,TGCGCCAGCAGCACCAGGGGTGTGACAGATACGCAGTATTTT,CASSTRGVTDTQYF
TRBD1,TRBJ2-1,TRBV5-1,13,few,TGCGCCAGCAGCTCCGGGACAGACAATGAGCAGTTCTTC,CASSSGTDNEQFF
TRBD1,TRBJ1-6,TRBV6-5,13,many,TGTGCCAGCAGAATGGGACAGGACCCACCCCTCCACTTT,CASRMGQDPPLHF
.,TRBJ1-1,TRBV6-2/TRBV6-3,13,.,TGTGCCAGCAGTTACCCACTCAGCACTGAAGCTTTCTTT,CASSYPLSTEAFF
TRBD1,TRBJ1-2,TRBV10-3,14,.,TGTGCCATCAGTGGCTATCAGGGGGCTCGAGGCTACACCTTC,CAISGYQGARGYTF
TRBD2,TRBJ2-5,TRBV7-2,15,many,TGTGCCAGCAGCTCGGCACTAGCGGGAGGGGAGACCCAGTACTTC,CASSSALAGGETQYF
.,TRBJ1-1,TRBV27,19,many,TGTGCCAGCAGTTCTACCCGAAACAGGGTAGGACATGCGAACACTGAAGCTTTCTTT,CASSSTRNRVGHANTEAFF
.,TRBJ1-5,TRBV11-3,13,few,TGTGCCAGCCCAGGGGCGGGTAGTCAGCCCCAGCATTTT,CASPGAGSQPQHF
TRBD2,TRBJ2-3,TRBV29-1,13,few,TGCAGCGTCGCCGGACTAGCGATAGATACGCAGTATTTT,CSVAGLAIDTQYF
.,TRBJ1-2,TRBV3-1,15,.,TGTGCCAGCAGCCAAGGTCCGGGCAGCAACTATGGCTACACCTTC,CASSQGPGSNYGYTF
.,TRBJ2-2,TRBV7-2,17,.,TGTGCCAGCAGCTCCCTTGGGGCCTGGGCGAACACCGGGGAGCTGTTTTTT,CASSSLGAWANTGELFF
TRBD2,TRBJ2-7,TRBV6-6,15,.,TGTGCCAGCAGTTACTCGGCTAGCGGAACCTACGAGCAGTACTTC,CASSYSASGTYEQYF
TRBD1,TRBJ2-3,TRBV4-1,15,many,TGCGCCAGCAGCCAAGCAGGACAGGGGGAGGATACGCAGTATTTT,CASSQAGQGEDTQYF
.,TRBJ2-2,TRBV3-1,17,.,TGTGTCAGCAGCCAAACGAGAACGGGTGACCACACCGGGGAGCTGTTTTTT,CVSSQTRTGDHTGELFF
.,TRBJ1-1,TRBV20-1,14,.,TGCAGTGCCAATATGGGACACTTGAACACTGAAGCTTTCTTT,CSANMGHLNTEAFF
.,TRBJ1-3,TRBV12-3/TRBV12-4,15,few,TGTGCCAGCCCGTCGGGGCCCGGTTATGGAAACACCATATATTTT,CASPSGPGYGNTIYF
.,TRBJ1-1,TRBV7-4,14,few,TGTGCCAGCAGCTTAGTCGGGGGTGTCACTGAAGCTTTCTTT,CASSLVGGVTEAFF
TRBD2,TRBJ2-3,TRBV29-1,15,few,TGCAGCGTTGGAGGTCTAGCGGGAAGCACAGATACGCAGTATTTT,CSVGGLAGSTDTQYF
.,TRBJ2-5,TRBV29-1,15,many,TGCAGCGTTGATTTTCAGACAGACCTGCAAGAGACCCAGTACTTC,CSVDFQTDLQETQYF
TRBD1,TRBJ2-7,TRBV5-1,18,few,TGCGCCAGCAGCTTGGCAAGCACTCCGACAGGGAGCTCCTACGAGCAGTACTTC,CASSLASTPTGSSYEQYF
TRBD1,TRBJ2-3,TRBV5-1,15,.,TGCGCCAGCAGCTCGACAGGGGTTCGCACAGATACGCAGTATTTT,CASSSTGVRTDTQYF
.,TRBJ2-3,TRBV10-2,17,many,TGCGCCAGCAGTGAACTGATAGCGTTTTCTAGCACAGATACGCAGTATTTT,CASSELIAFSSTDTQYF
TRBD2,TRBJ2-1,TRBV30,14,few,TGTGCCTGGAGCGAGACTAGCGGATACAATGAGCAGTTCTTC,CAWSETSGYNEQFF
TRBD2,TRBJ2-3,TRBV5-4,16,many,TGTGCCAGCGCACGGGGTAGCGGGGAGGACACAGATACGCAGTATTTT,CASARGSGEDTDTQYF
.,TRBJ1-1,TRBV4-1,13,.,TGCGCCAGCAGCCAACCGGGGAGGACTGAAGCTTTCTTT,CASSQPGRTEAFF
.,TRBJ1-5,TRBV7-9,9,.,TGTGCCCGATATCAGCCCCAGCATTTT,CARYQPQHF
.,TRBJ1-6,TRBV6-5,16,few,TGTGCCAGCAGTTACTCAGGCAGCTCCTATAATTCACCCCTCCACTTT,CASSYSGSSYNSPLHF
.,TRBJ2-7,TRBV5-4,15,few,TGTGCCAGCAGCCCGGTCGGAGCCAGCTCCTACGAGCAGTACTTC,CASSPVGASSYEQYF
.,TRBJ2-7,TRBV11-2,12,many,TGTGCCAGCAGCCTGAGCTCCTACGAGCAGTACTTC,CASSLSSYEQYF
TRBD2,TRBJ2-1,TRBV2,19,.,TGTGCCAGGAGTATGGGACTAGCGGGAGAGAAGAGCTCCTACAATGAGCAGTTCTTC,CARSMGLAGEKSSYNEQFF
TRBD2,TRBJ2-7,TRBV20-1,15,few,TGCAGTGCCAACTTAATAGCGGGAGGAAGCTACGAGCAGTACTTC,CSANLIAGGSYEQYF
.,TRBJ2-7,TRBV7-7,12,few,TGTGCCAGCAGCTCCCGTGGAGGGGAGCAGTACTTC,CASSSRGGEQYF
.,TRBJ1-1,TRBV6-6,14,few,TGTGCCAGCAGTTACAGGGAGTTGAACACTGAAGCTTTCTTT,CASSYRELNTEAFF
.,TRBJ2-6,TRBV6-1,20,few,TGTGCCAGCCACCAAAAGATGACAGGAGAACCCCTAACGGGGGCCAACGTCCTGACTTTC,CASHQKMTGEPLTGANVLTF
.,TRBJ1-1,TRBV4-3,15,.,TGCGCCAGCAGCCGCATTGACGGAGCGAACACTGAAGCTTTCTTT,CASSRIDGANTEAFF
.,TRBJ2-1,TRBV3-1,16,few,TGTGCCAGCAGCCAAGGCAGGGGTCGATTCCGGGATGAGCAGTTCTTC,CASSQGRGRFRDEQFF
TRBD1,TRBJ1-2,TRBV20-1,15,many,TGCAGTGCTCCCGCTCGGGGGGACAGGGTGGGAGGCTACACCTTC,CSAPARGDRVGGYTF
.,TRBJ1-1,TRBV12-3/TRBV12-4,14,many,TGTGCCAGCAGGACGGCCGGGGGACGCACTGAAGCTTTCTTT,CASRTAGGRTEAFF
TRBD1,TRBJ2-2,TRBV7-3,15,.,TGTGCCAGCAGCTCCTCATCAGGGGGCACCGGGGAGCTGTTTTTT,CASSSSSGGTGELFF
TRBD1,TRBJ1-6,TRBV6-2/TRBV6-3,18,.,TGTGCCAGCAGTTACAGAACCGGGACAGGGGTAATAGATTCACCCCTCCACTTT,CASSYRTGTGVIDSPLHF
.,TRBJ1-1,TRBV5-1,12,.,TGCGCCAGCAGCTTGGGTAGGGCTGAAGCTTTCTTT,CASSLGRAEAFF
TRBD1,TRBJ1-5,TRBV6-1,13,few,TGTGCCAGCAGTGCTACAGGGGAACAGCCCCAGCATTTT,CASSATGEQPQHF
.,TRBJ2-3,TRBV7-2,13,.,TGTGCCAGCAGCGTAATACTTTTGGATACGCAGTATTTT,CASSVILLDTQYF
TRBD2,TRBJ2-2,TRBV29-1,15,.,TGCAGCGTTGTTCTCGCGGGAGCGGTTCCCGGGGAGCTGTTTTTT,CSVVLAGAVPGELFF
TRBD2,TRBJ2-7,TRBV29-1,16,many,TGCAGCGTTGAAGATTCTGGACTAGCGGTCTACTACGAGCAGTACTTC,CSVEDSGLAVYYEQYF
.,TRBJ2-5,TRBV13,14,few,TGTGCCAGCAGCTCTGACTTGGCCAGAGGGACCCAGTACTTC,CASSSDLARGTQYF
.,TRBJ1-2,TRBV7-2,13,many,TGTGCCAGCAGCCTAGACAGGAAATATGGCTACACCTTC,CASSLDRKYGYTF
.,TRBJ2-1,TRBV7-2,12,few,TGTGCCAGCAGCTCCGGACGTCGTGAGCAGTTCTTC,CASSSGRREQFF
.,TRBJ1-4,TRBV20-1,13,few,TGCAGTGCGGACAGTGCAACTAATGAAAAACTGTTTTTT,CSADSATNEKLFF
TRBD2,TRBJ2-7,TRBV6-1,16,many,TGTGCCAGCAGTGAACGAGGCGGGAGCCAGTCCTACGAGCAGTACTTC,CASSERGGSQSYEQYF
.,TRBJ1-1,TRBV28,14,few,TGTGCCAGCAGGGAACAGAGTATGGGGACTGAAGCTTTCTTT,CASREQSMGTEAFF
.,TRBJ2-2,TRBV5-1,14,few,TGCGCCAGCAGCTTCCAGGGATCTACCGGGGAGCTGTTTTTT,CASSFQGSTGELFF
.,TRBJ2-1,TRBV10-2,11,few,TGCGCCAGCAGTGAGGTCAATGAGCAGTTCTTC,CASSEVNEQFF